This T cell receptor (beta chain) was recovered during a study of patients and donors after allogeneic stem cell transplantation. TCRdb reanalysed the RT-PCR reads using MiXCR and keeps one entry per CDR3 protein. The sample lists 160,000 or so distinct CDR3 sequences, about 24% occurring once. The clonotype was recovered from a human donor who was either an allogeneic HSCT recipient or a stem cell or donor lymphocyte infusion donor (not recorded which). It is not recorded whose cells these are; they may come from a transplant donor. The sample comprised blood, either unsorted or a sorted T cell fraction (not recorded which).

CDR3 sequence reads: CASSLWGERVNLDTQYF. CDR3 DNA: TGCGCCAGCAGCTTGTGGGGGGAGAGAGTGAATCTGGATACGCAGTATTTT. The chain employs TRBV5-1 and TRBJ2-3; maybe TRBD2 (6 bases). Germline values: CDR1 SGHRS, CDR2 YFSETQ. The CDR3 is made up of 17 amino acids. Trimming stripped 1 base from V and 6 bases from J, with 21 bases between. The full variable domain, rest sourced from reference TRBV5-1 and TRBJ2-3, is KAGVTQTPRYLIKTRGQQVTLSCSPISGHRSVSWYQQTPGQGLQFLFEYFSETQRNKGNFPGRFSGRQFSNSRSEMNVSTLELGDSALYLCASSLWGERVNLDTQYFGPGTRLTVL.